This TCR beta chain was captured by sequencing in a study of regulatory T cells in long-lasting Graves disease. CDR3 length: 13 residues. Germline lookup yields CDR1 MDHEN and CDR2 SYDVKM. Between the trimmed V and J ends, which lost 2 bases and 12 bases, there was a span of 17 bases. The sample's time point: newly diagnosed GD, antithyroid drugs for less than 3 months. PBMCs provided the RNA from which the TCR library was made. Arm-PCR of CDR3 regions and iRepertoire HTBI primers were used to build TCR beta libraries. TCRdb analysed the multiplex PCR reads with MiXCR anew, one entry per CDR3 protein. The sample contains about 620,000 distinct CDR3 sequences, approximately 15% of which appear only once. These records were also assigned to another study, of T cells in Graves' hyperthyroidism and ophthalmopathy.

The source was peripheral blood mononuclear cells (PBMCs), collected at new diagnosis, from a patient treated with antithyroid drugs. The chain employs TRBV28 and TRBJ2-7; D remains unclear. The sequence was obtained from a woman in her thirties with Graves disease. The CDR3 DNA sequence: TGTGCCAGCAGTTTAACCCCCCTCCACTATCCGTACTTC. It encodes CASSLTPLHYPYF. Filled out from reference TRBV28 and TRBJ2-7, the complete variable domain reads DVKVTQSSRYLVKRTGEKVFLECVQDMDHENMFWYRQDPGLGLRLIYFSYDVKMKEKGDIPEGYSVSREKKERFSLILESASTNQTSMYLCASSLTPLHYPYFGPGTRLTVT.